This T cell receptor (beta chain) originates from a study of T cell responses to AZD1222 COVID-19 vaccine. Germline-derived CDR1 and CDR2 are GTSNPN and SVGIG (reference sequence). Trimming left V 6 bases short and J 7 bases short, with 10 bases between. This CDR3 comprises 12 residues. Measured with immunoSEQ multiplex PCR; TCRdb has only the in-frame clones, and not every one. This sample has about 140,000 clones, with roughly 90% found just once. As concerns this clone: What it binds is not known.

Whole-study results and caveats: Distributed over spike, vaccine-associated CD4 TCRs predominated at 160-218 and 743-854.

The material was peripheral blood, obtained 28 days after the second AZD1222 dose. The chain is built from TRBV30 and TRBJ1-6; D remains unclear. This clonotype was sampled from an adult who received the AZD1222 COVID-19 vaccine. CDR3 amino acids: CACGEVNSPLHF. The CDR3 DNA reads TGTGCCTGTGGGGAAGTGAATTCACCCCTCCACTTT.